Presented here are 28 T cell receptor beta chains from one specimen sequenced in a study of blood T cell repertoires in COVID-19. Produced via immunoSEQ multiplex PCR; TCRdb's table is partial and in-frame only. The repertoire holds roughly 140,000 clones, with approximately 80% as singletons. The specimen was peripheral blood. Receptors were obtained from a man aged 65 to 79 with acute or convalescent COVID-19.

This chain links TRBV5-1 with TRBJ2-1, with 7 nucleotides matching TRBD2. Germline CDR1 and CDR2: SGHRS and YFSETQ. J was trimmed by 5 bases and V by 3 bases; bases with no gene match: 8. The CDR3 runs 15 residues. CDR3 DNA sequence: TGCGCCAGCAGCTCGACTAGCCTAGAGAACAATGAGCAGTTCTTC. Its translation is CASSSTSLENNEQFF.

The chain links TRBV27 to TRBJ2-1, with TRBD2 matching 11 bases. V was pared by 3 bases and J by 3 bases, with 7 bases of the junction left unmatched. From germline, CDR1 is MNHEY and CDR2 SMNVEV (reference sequence). The CDR3 length is 17 residues. DNA for the CDR3: TGTGCCAGCAGTTTGAGTAGCGGGGGGGCCGGCTACAATGAGCAGTTCTTC. Amino acid sequence: CASSLSSGGAGYNEQFF.

This chain uses TRBV15 with TRBJ2-1, with 9 bases that match TRBD1. Germline values: CDR1 LNHNV, CDR2 YYDKDF (reference sequence). V was clipped by 0 bases and J by 7 bases; unmatched bases: 7. This CDR3 region has 16 residues. The DNA of the CDR3 is TGTGCCACCAGCAGAGATCTGGGACAGGGAGGGAATGAGCAGTTCTTC. Translation: CATSRDLGQGGNEQFF.

The chain employs TRBV5-1 and TRBJ2-7; 10 bases match TRBD2. This CDR3 spans 16 amino acids. The germline V gene has CDR1 SGHRS and CDR2 YFSETQ. V dropped 0 bases and J dropped 3; count of bases not matched to a gene: 6. CDR3 DNA: TGCGCCAGCAGCTTGGCCGCGGCTAGCGGGAGCTACGAGCAGTACTTC. This sequence encodes CASSLAAASGSYEQYF.

This clone has only one observation. The chain links TRBV3-1 (or the pseudogene TRBV3-2) to TRBJ1-2; the D gene is possibly TRBD1 (6 bases). V dropped 2 bases and J dropped 8 bases, with 15 bases sitting between them. CDR3 length equals 14 residues. Germline-derived CDR1 and CDR2 are LGHDT and YNNKEL (reference sequence). The CDR3 protein is CASSQIQGSGGYTF. The CDR3 DNA is TGTGCCAGCAGCCAAATACAGGGTTCAGGCGGCTACACCTTC.

This rearrangement joins TRBV18 to TRBJ1-3, with TRBD1 as a possible D gene (5 bases). Germline V lookup: CDR1 KGHSH, CDR2 LQKENI. This CDR3 is 15 amino acids long. Trimming pared 0 bases from V and 5 bases from J, leaving 11 bases between. This CDR3 reads CASSPPQGVRNTIYF. The CDR3, as DNA: TGTGCCAGCTCACCACCCCAGGGTGTACGAAACACCATATATTTT.

V and J are TRBV5-1 and TRBJ1-6; D is perhaps TRBD1 (6 bases). The V and J ends lost 1 base and 10 bases respectively, with 12 bases between them. Looked up from germline, CDR1 is SGHRS and CDR2 is YFSETQ. The CDR3 covers 14 residues. DNA for the CDR3: TGCGCCAGCAGCTTGTCTACAGGGTACTCACCCCTCCACTTT. It yields the protein CASSLSTGYSPLHF.

The chain combines TRBV7-2 with TRBJ2-1; 11 nucleotides match TRBD1. V lost 4 bases to trimming and J lost 4 bases; unmatched junction nucleotides: 9. The CDR3 consists of 17 residues. CDR1 is SGHTA, CDR2 FQGNSA, per germline. In DNA form, the CDR3 reads TGTGCCAGCAGCTCCGCCGGGACAGGGGGGGGATACAATGAGCAGTTCTTC. It codes for CASSSAGTGGGYNEQFF.

This rearrangement joins TRBV7-2 to TRBJ1-3, with D unresolved. The germline V and J ends were trimmed by 3 bases and 3 bases, with 9 bases remaining between them. This CDR3 region has 14 residues. Looked up from germline, CDR1 is SGHTA and CDR2 is FQGNSA. CDR3 region: CASSLSTFGNTIYF. CDR3 sequence (DNA): TGTGCCAGCAGCTTGTCGACTTTTGGAAACACCATATATTTT.

V is TRBV7-8 and J is TRBJ2-1; tentatively, D is TRBD2 (6 bases). Trimming removed 1 base at V and 0 bases at J, with 13 bases between. The CDR3 contains 17 residues. The V gene's germline CDR1 is SGHVS and CDR2 FQNEAQ. CDR3 sequence (DNA): TGTGCCAGCAGCTTAGATCGGTTGGGGGGCTCCTACAATGAGCAGTTCTTC. Translating it yields CASSLDRLGGSYNEQFF.

The gene calls are TRBV28 and TRBJ2-5; 13 bases line up with TRBD2. Germline V lookup: CDR1 MDHEN, CDR2 SYDVKM. V trimming: 6 bases; J trimming: 4 bases; junction bases outside the gene matches: 14. The CDR3 is 18 residues long. The chain's CDR3 is CASSTQRTSGSIRETQYF. The CDR3 nucleotides are TGTGCCAGCAGCACCCAAAGGACTAGCGGGAGTATTCGAGAGACCCAGTACTTC.

V is TRBV10-3 and J is TRBJ1-1, with unresolved D. Germline loops: CDR1 ENHRY, CDR2 SYGVKD. The CDR3 loop spans 11 amino acids. Trimming took 6 bases from V and 8 from J, leaving 10 bases between them. CDR3 nucleotide sequence: TGTGCCATCAGGGAGCGAGAGGAAGCTTTCTTT. As protein: CAIREREEAFF.

This clone has just one count. CDR3 residues: CASAETGATKNIQYF. The DNA of the CDR3 is TGTGCTAGTGCCGAGACAGGGGCAACCAAAAACATTCAGTACTTC. The chain is built from TRBV12-5 and TRBJ2-4; 8 bases fit TRBD1. This CDR3 region has 15 residues. Trimming removed 7 bases from V and 2 bases from J; junction bases left unmatched: 7. Germline loops: CDR1 LGHNT, CDR2 FRNRAP.

The chain carries TRBV2 and TRBJ2-5, with 8 positions matching TRBD2. Trimming took 6 bases from V and 5 from J; bases not matched to a gene: 8. The CDR3 totals 14 residues. Germline values: CDR1 SNHLY, CDR2 FYNNEI. The CDR3 nucleotides are TGTGCCAGCAGGGCCCGGACTAGCCCTGAGACCCAGTACTTC. Encoded protein: CASRARTSPETQYF.

The chain links TRBV7-2 to TRBJ1-5, with 7 nucleotides matching TRBD1. Germline V gene data show CDR1 as SGHTA and CDR2 as FQGNSA. This CDR3 comprises 13 residues. Losses at the gene ends were 2 bases for V and 7 bases for J; bases not matched to a gene: 2. CDR3 amino acids: CASSLQGGQPQHF. CDR3 DNA sequence: TGTGCCAGCAGCTTACAGGGGGGACAGCCCCAGCATTTT.

This clone was seen many times. The rearrangement uses TRBV10-1 and TRBJ1-4, with no clear D. The CDR3 consists of 14 residues. Per the germline V gene, CDR1 is WNHNN and CDR2 is SYGVQD (reference sequence). V dropped 2 bases and J dropped 7 bases, with 11 bases sitting between them. CDR3 sequence: CASSETTSGEKLFF. The CDR3 coding sequence is TGCGCCAGCAGTGAGACTACTTCGGGTGAAAAACTGTTTTTT.

The rearrangement uses TRBV28 and TRBJ2-1; 7 nucleotides line up with TRBD1. Germline V lookup: CDR1 MDHEN, CDR2 SYDVKM. The ends lost 5 bases at V and 3 bases at J; junction bases unmatched: 7. The CDR3 runs to 15 residues. The CDR3 is CASSPPTGFYNEQFF. The CDR3 DNA is TGTGCCAGCAGTCCACCGACAGGGTTCTACAATGAGCAGTTCTTC.

The chain combines TRBV11-3 with TRBJ2-1; D is uncertain. The CDR3 sequence is 13 residues long. CDR1 and CDR2 from the germline V gene are SGHNT and YENEEA. The V end lost 2 bases, the J end lost 5 bases, and 7 bases lay between the germline ends. CDR3 in DNA: TGTGCCAGCAGCTTAAGCCAAGACAATGAGCAGTTCTTC. Protein product: CASSLSQDNEQFF.

The chain has TRBV7-2 and TRBJ2-7; possibly TRBD1 for D (5 bases). The CDR3 runs 14 residues. Looked up from germline, CDR1 is SGHTA and CDR2 is FQGNSA. V was clipped by 0 bases and J by 6 bases, with 12 bases between them. CDR3: CASSLAQGTGEQYF. The CDR3 coding sequence is TGTGCCAGCAGCTTAGCCCAGGGAACCGGCGAGCAGTACTTC.

The rearrangement joins TRBV29-1 to TRBJ1-4; 8 bases fit TRBD1. Germline V lookup: CDR1 SQVTM, CDR2 ANQGSEA. Trimming at V came to 7 bases and at J to 8 bases, leaving 9 bases not matched to a gene. The CDR3 sequence is 13 residues long. CDR3 amino acids: CSAFGTGGEKLFF. In DNA form, the CDR3 reads TGCAGCGCCTTTGGGACAGGAGGGGAAAAACTGTTTTTT.

V gene TRBV3-1 (or the pseudogene TRBV3-2) combines with J gene TRBJ2-5; 13 bases line up with TRBD2. Losses at the gene ends were 5 bases for V and 4 bases for J; bases not matched to a gene: 10. The CDR3 totals 17 residues. The germline V gene encodes CDR1 LGHDT and CDR2 YNNKEL (reference sequence). The CDR3 sequence is CASSSRTSGRGLETQYF. The CDR3, as DNA: TGTGCCAGCAGCTCTCGGACTAGCGGGAGAGGTTTAGAGACCCAGTACTTC.

This CDR3 is CASSQGGAGNEQFF. The CDR3 region has the DNA TGTGCCAGCAGCCAGGGGGGGGCAGGCAATGAGCAGTTCTTC. The chain joins TRBV3-1 (or the pseudogene TRBV3-2) to TRBJ2-1; D perhaps matches TRBD2 (7 bases). The germline CDR1 and CDR2 sequences are LGHDT and YNNKEL (reference sequence). The CDR3 sequence is 14 residues long. Trimming stripped 3 bases from V and 6 bases from J, with 12 bases between.

This clone was seen more than once but under ten times. The chain carries TRBV9 and TRBJ1-5; 10 positions match TRBD1. The germline V gene encodes CDR1 SGDLS and CDR2 YYNGEE. The CDR3 length is 15 residues. V was clipped by 3 bases and J by 2 bases; unmatched bases: 2. The CDR3 DNA is TGTGCCAGCAGCGGGACAGGGGGTGGCAATCAGCCCCAGCATTTT. Translation: CASSGTGGGNQPQHF.

The rearrangement joins TRBV9 to TRBJ1-1, with 11 bases lining up with TRBD1. Germline assignment: CDR1 SGDLS and CDR2 YYNGEE. The length of the CDR3 is 15 residues. V was pared by 4 bases and J by 6 bases, with 8 bases of the junction left unmatched. CDR3 nucleotides: TGTGCCAGCAGCCCCTTGGGACAGGGGGGCGCTGAAGCTTTCTTT. Protein product: CASSPLGQGGAEAFF.

The chain links TRBV10-3 to TRBJ2-1; 7 bases match TRBD2. This CDR3 comprises 15 residues. V dropped 7 bases and J dropped 0; count of bases not matched to a gene: 6. Germline V gene lookup returns CDR1 ENHRY and CDR2 SYGVKD. CDR3 coding DNA: TGTGCCATCAATATAGCGGGCAGCTCCTACAATGAGCAGTTCTTC. As protein: CAINIAGSSYNEQFF.

V is TRBV10-1 and J is TRBJ2-1; no firm D call. V was trimmed by 0 bases and J by 7 bases, leaving 7 bases between them. The CDR3 is made up of 13 amino acids. The V gene's germline CDR1 is WNHNN and CDR2 SYGVQD (reference sequence). CDR3 DNA sequence: TGCGCCAGCAGTGAGTCGGGCGTAAATGAGCAGTTCTTC. It encodes CASSESGVNEQFF.

The J gene is TRBJ2-7, the V gene TRBV6-6; 7 nucleotides line up with TRBD2. The V segment lost 8 bases and the J segment 3 bases; nucleotides outside the gene matches: 13. CDR1 and CDR2 from the germline V gene are MNHNY and SVGAGI (reference sequence). CDR3 length: 15 amino acids. This CDR3 is CASCMGGEPLYEQYF. CDR3 sequence (DNA): TGTGCCAGCTGTATGGGGGGGGAACCACTCTACGAGCAGTACTTC.

The gene calls are TRBV7-3 and TRBJ2-1; TRBD2 matches at 10 bases. This CDR3 spans 15 amino acids. Germline assignment: CDR1 SGHTA and CDR2 FQGTGA. The junction had 5 bases not matched to a gene; V was cut back by 1 base and J by 8 bases. This CDR3 reads CASSLNSGGLYEQFF. The CDR3 nucleotides read TGTGCCAGCAGCTTAAATAGCGGGGGGTTGTATGAGCAGTTCTTC.